This TCR beta chain was found in a study of identifying expanded T cells in peripheral blood (dated by TCRdb to between 2017 and 2020). Study-wide context: Technical replicates were generated by sequencing separate aliquots of the same genomic DNA pool, and four replicates were compared pairwise. The research as a whole found: The binomial model flagged 0.95 to 1.5 differentially abundant clones between technical replicates but 15 to 17 over around two weeks and around 19 over around four weeks. The authors expected that biological variance in healthy repertoires might rise further over much longer intervals, such as months to years. The beta-binomial model significantly reduced the number of clones called differentially abundant and the false-positive rate across all healthy-donor time intervals. Across all healthy donors, variance in clone template counts between two-week samples was found to increase significantly with total template count.

There are 16 amino acids in the CDR3, from cysteine to phenylalanine inclusive. Of the read, only the CDR3 DNA is kept; its 48 bases are in frame from base 1. V lost 4 bases and J lost 0 bases, and the count of bases not matched to a germline gene is 8. The germline V gene sets CDR1 to KGHSH and CDR2 to LQKENI. The immunoSEQ Assay, which uses bias-controlled multiplex PCR amplification of genomic DNA, was used to profile TCRbeta CDR3 regions. In the source study's methods: To quantify the absolute abundance of each unique TCRbeta CDR3 region, the sequences were collapsed and filtered. Differential abundance was assessed using a binomial (Fisher-equivalent) model and a beta-binomial model in which time-dependent variance fitted from healthy donors was added. Clones with fewer than 5 combined templates were excluded, and clones with Benjamini-Hochberg FDR below 0.01 were called differentially abundant. The form v = (b*log(k)+a)^2 was used to model beta-binomial variance as a function of total template count across the two samples. As stored in TCRdb, this immuneACCESS dataset retains in-frame rearrangements with V and J assigned. A fraction of the clones does not appear; measured against another copy, unresolved V genes explain less than half of the discrepancy, and the remainder lacks a known reason. V and J calls and clone size are copied from that table; D and trimming were computed from the DNA. The sample includes more than 50,000 clones, with about 80% observed a single time. Roughly a sixth of the sample goes to the ten largest clones.

As regards this clone: Its antigen is still unknown. No quality values exist for individual bases; no much larger clone is one base distant.

During the collection period, no infections or other immune events were recorded for the healthy donors. Time-dependent variance in a beta-binomial model of T-cell clone differential abundance was calibrated using healthy-donor blood repertoires as a training cohort. There were some ten healthy donors in the training cohort, of whom 3 were female and 7 were male. On average the donors were around 39 years old, and their ages spanned roughly 29 to 70 years. Whole blood was collected from each healthy donor at three time points spaced approximately 2 weeks apart and obtained from a commercial supplier. Genomic DNA was extracted from unsorted whole blood for immunosequencing.

This receptor was obtained from a person aged 18-69 years in good health. The sequenced sample consisted of blood. Rearrangement joined TRBV18 to TRBJ2-5, with TRBD1 identical over 7 junction bases. The bases are TGTGCCAGCTCACAAACAGGGGCATCGAACCAAGAGACCCAGTACTTC. Translated, it gives CASSQTGASNQETQYF.